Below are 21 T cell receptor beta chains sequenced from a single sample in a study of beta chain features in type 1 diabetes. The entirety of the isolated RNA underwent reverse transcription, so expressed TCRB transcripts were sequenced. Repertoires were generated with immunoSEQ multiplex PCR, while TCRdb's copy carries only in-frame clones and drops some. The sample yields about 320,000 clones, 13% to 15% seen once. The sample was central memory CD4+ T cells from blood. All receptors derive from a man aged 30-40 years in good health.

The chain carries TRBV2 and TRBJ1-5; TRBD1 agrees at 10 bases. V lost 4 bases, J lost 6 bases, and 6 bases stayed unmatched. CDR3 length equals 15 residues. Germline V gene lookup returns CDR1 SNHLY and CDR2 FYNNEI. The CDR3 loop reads CASSGDRGNGQPQHF. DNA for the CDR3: TGTGCCAGCAGTGGGGACAGGGGCAATGGTCAGCCCCAGCATTTT.

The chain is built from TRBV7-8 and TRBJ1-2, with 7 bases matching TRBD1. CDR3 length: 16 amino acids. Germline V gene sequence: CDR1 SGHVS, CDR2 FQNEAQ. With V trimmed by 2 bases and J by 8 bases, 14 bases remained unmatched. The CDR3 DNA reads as TGTGCCAGCAGCTTATCCCGCAGGCAGGGGGGTAAAGGCTACACCTTC. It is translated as CASSLSRRQGGKGYTF.

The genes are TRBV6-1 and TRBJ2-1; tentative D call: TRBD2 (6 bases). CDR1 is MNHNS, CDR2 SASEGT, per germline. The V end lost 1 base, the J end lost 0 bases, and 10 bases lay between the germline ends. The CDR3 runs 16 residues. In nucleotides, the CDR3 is TGTGCCAGCAGTGAAGTGGGCGGGAACTCCTACAATGAGCAGTTCTTC. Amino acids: CASSEVGGNSYNEQFF.

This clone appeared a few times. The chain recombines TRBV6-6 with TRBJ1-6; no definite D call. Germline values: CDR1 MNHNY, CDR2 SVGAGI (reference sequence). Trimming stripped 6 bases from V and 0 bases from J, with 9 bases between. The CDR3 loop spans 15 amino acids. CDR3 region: CASRLEGSYNSPLHF. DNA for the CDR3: TGTGCCAGCAGACTCGAGGGCTCCTATAATTCACCCCTCCACTTT.

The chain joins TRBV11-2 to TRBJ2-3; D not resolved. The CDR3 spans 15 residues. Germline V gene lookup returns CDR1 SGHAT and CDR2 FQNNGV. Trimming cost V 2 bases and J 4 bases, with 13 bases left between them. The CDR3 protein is CASSLSLVPADTQYF. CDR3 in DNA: TGTGCCAGCAGCTTATCGCTAGTTCCCGCAGATACGCAGTATTTT. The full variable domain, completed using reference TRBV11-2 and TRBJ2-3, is EAGVAQSPRYKIIEKRQSVAFWCNPISGHATLYWYQQILGQGPKLLIQFQNNGVVDDSQLPKDRFSAERLKGVDSTLKIQPAKLEDSAVYLCASSLSLVPADTQYFGPGTRLTVL.

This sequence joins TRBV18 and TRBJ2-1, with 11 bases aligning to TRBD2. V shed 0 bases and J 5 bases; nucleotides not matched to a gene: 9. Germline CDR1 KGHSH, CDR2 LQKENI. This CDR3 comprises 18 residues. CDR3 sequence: CASSPPTTSGGINNEQFF. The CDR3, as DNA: TGTGCCAGCTCACCACCGACAACTAGCGGGGGAATAAACAATGAGCAGTTCTTC.

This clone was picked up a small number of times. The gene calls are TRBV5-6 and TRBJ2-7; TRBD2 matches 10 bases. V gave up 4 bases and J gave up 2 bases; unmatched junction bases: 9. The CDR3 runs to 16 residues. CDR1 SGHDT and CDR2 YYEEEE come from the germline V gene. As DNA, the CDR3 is TGTGCCAGCAGCGTCTATCTAGCGGGGGCCGCCTACGAGCAGTACGTC. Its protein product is CASSVYLAGAAYEQYV.

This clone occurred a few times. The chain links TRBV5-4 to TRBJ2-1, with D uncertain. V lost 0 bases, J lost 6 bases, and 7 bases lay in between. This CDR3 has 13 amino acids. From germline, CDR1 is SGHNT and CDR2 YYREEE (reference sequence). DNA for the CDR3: TGTGCCAGCAGCTTGGAGTCGGTCAATGAGCAGTTCTTC. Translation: CASSLESVNEQFF.

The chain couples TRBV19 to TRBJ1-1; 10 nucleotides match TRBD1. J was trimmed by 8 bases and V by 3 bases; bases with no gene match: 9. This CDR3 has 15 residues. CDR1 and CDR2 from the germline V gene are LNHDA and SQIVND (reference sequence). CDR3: CASSIQTGGVREAFF. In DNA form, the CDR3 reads TGTGCCAGTAGTATCCAGACAGGGGGCGTTAGGGAAGCTTTCTTT.

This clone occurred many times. CDR3 DNA: TGTGCCAGCTCACCACCGGGCGCTACAACTGAAGCTTTCTTT. As protein: CASSPPGATTEAFF. This chain joins TRBV18 and TRBJ1-1; D unresolved. V was pared by 0 bases and J by 5 bases, with 10 bases between. This CDR3 has 14 amino acids. The V gene's germline CDR1 is KGHSH and CDR2 LQKENI.

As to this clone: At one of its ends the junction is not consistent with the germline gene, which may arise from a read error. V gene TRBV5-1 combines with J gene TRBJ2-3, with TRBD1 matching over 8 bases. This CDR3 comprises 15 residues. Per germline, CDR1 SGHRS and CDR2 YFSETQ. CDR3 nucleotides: TGTGCCAGCAGCTGGCAACAGGGGGTAACAGATACGCAGTATTTT. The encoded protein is CASSWQQGVTDTQYF.

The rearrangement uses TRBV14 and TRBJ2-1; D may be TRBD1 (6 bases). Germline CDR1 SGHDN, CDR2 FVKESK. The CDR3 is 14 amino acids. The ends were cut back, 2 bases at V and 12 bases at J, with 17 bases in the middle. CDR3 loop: CASSQHEGVTAQFF. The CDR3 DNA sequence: TGTGCCAGCAGCCAACATGAGGGGGTTACCGCGCAGTTCTTC. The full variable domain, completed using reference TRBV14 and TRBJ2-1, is EAGVTQFPSHSVIEKGQTVTLRCDPISGHDNLYWYRRVMGKEIKFLLHFVKESKQDESGMPNNRFLAERTGGTYSTLKVQPAELEDSGVYFCASSQHEGVTAQFFGPGTRLTVL.

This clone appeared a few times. The CDR3 coding sequence is TGTGCCAGCAGCGGACCGGGCTCCTATAATTCACCCCTCCACTTT. Its translation: CASSGPGSYNSPLHF. The V gene is TRBV7-2, the J gene TRBJ1-6; no clear D. From germline, CDR1 is SGHTA and CDR2 FQGNSA. V was clipped by 5 bases and J by 0 bases, with 8 bases between them. The CDR3 extends over 15 amino acids.

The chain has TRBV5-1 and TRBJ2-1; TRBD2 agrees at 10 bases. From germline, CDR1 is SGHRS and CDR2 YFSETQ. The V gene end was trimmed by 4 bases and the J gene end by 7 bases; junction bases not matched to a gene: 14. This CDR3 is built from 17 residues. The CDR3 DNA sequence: TGCGCCAGCAGCCCTCTAGGCGTAGCGGGAGGTTGGAATGAGCAGTTCTTC. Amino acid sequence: CASSPLGVAGGWNEQFF. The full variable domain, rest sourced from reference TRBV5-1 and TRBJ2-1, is KAGVTQTPRYLIKTRGQQVTLSCSPISGHRSVSWYQQTPGQGLQFLFEYFSETQRNKGNFPGRFSGRQFSNSRSEMNVSTLELGDSALYLCASSPLGVAGGWNEQFFGPGTRLTVL.

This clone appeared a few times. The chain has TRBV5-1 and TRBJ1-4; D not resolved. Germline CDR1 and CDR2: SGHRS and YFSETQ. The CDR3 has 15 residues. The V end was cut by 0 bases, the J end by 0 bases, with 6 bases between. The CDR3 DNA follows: TGCGCCAGCAGCTTGGACGGGGCAACTAATGAAAAACTGTTTTTT. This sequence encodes CASSLDGATNEKLFF.

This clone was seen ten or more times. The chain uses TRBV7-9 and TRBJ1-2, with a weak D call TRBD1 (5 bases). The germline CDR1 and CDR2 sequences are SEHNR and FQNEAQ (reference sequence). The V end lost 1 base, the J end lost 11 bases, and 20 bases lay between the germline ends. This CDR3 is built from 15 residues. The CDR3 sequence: CASSLDHLPGTGYTF. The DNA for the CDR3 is TGTGCCAGCAGCTTAGATCATCTGCCGGGGACCGGGTACACCTTC.

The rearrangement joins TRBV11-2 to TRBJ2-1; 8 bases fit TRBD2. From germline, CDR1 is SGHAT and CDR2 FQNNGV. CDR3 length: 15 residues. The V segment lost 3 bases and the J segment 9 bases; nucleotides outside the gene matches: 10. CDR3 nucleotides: TGTGCCAGCAGCTTCTCGGGGGGGGAAGGTATTGAGCAGTTCTTC. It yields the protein CASSFSGGEGIEQFF. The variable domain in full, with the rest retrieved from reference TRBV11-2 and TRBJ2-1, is EAGVAQSPRYKIIEKRQSVAFWCNPISGHATLYWYQQILGQGPKLLIQFQNNGVVDDSQLPKDRFSAERLKGVDSTLKIQPAKLEDSAVYLCASSFSGGEGIEQFFGPGTRLTVL.

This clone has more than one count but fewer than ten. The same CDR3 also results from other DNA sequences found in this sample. CDR3 bases: TGTGCCAGCTCCCCCAAAGAGGGTAATCAGCCCCAGCATTTT. It translates to CASSPKEGNQPQHF. The rearrangement links TRBV18 to TRBJ1-5; D is unresolved. CDR1 is KGHSH and CDR2 is LQKENI in the germline V gene. Trimming took 6 bases from V and 4 from J, leaving 13 bases between them. CDR3 size: 14 residues.

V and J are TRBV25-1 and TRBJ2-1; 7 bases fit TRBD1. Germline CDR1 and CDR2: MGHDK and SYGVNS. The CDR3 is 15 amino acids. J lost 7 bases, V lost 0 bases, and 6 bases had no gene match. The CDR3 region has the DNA TGTGCCAGCAGTGAATATATATTACAGGGGAATGAGCAGTTCTTC. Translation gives CASSEYILQGNEQFF.

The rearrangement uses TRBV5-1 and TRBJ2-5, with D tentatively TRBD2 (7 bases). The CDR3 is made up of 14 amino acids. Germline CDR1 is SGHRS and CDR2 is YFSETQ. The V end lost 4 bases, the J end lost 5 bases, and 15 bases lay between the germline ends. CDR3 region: CASSAGASRETQYF. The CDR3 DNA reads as TGCGCCAGCAGCGCGGGGGCCAGTCGGGAGACCCAGTACTTC.

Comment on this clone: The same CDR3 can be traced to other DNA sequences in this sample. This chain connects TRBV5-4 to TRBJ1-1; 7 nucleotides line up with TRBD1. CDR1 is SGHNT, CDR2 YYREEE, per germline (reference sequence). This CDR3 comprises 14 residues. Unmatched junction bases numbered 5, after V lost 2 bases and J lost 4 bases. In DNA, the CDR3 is TGTGCCAGCAGCTTACAGGGGATAAGCACTGAAGCTTTCTTT. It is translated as CASSLQGISTEAFF.